This passage covers 17 T cell receptor beta chains from one sample sequenced in a study of blood T cell repertoires in COVID-19. Using immunoSEQ multiplex PCR, the repertoire was profiled, and TCRdb retains in-frame clones only, with some absent. The profile covers about 320,000 clones, with 90% appearing a single time and roughly 2.5% taken by the ten largest. Sequencing used PBMCs or T cells enriched from blood (not recorded which). These receptors were obtained from a man aged 55 to 70 who had recovered from COVID-19.

The chain carries TRBV3-1 (or the pseudogene TRBV3-2) and TRBJ1-1; D possibly corresponds to TRBD1 (5 bases). Trimming cost V 3 bases and J 7 bases, with 15 bases left between them. Per germline, CDR1 LGHDT and CDR2 YNNKEL (reference sequence). The CDR3 has 14 residues. CDR3 loop: CASSQLRQSGEAFF. CDR3 DNA sequence: TGTGCCAGCAGCCAGCTTAGACAGTCAGGTGAAGCTTTCTTT.

The chain carries TRBV2 and TRBJ2-3, with 10 bases lining up with TRBD2. The CDR3 covers 15 residues. Germline V gives CDR1 SNHLY, CDR2 FYNNEI. Losses at the gene ends were 7 bases for V and 1 base for J; bases not matched to a gene: 5. The CDR3 reads CASILGTSGTDTQYF. CDR3 nucleotides: TGTGCCAGCATTTTAGGGACTAGCGGCACAGATACGCAGTATTTT.

This chain links TRBV2 with TRBJ1-6; D is uncertain. Germline V gene data show CDR1 as SNHLY and CDR2 as FYNNEI. The CDR3 consists of 16 residues. With 8 bases removed from V and 5 bases from J, the gap between germline ends came to 19 bases. CDR3 sequence (DNA): TGTGCCAGCTGCAGTGTCTCGGCGGGGAATAATTCACCCCTCCACTTT. It codes for CASCSVSAGNNSPLHF.

The chain employs TRBV7-3 and TRBJ2-5, with 7 nucleotides matching TRBD2. CDR3 size: 14 residues. Looked up from germline, CDR1 is SGHTA and CDR2 is FQGTGA. Trimming cost V 3 bases and J 5 bases; bases outside gene matches: 6. CDR3 sequence: CASSLGGSRETQYF. CDR3 DNA: TGTGCCAGCAGCTTGGGAGGGAGCAGGGAGACCCAGTACTTC.

V gene TRBV28 combines with J gene TRBJ2-5; 11 nucleotides match TRBD2. There are 16 residues in the CDR3. V shed 2 bases and J 5 bases; nucleotides not matched to a gene: 7. Per germline, CDR1 MDHEN and CDR2 SYDVKM. The CDR3, as DNA: TGTGCCAGCAGTTTACTTGGTGCTAGCGGGAGGGAGACCCAGTACTTC. This sequence encodes CASSLLGASGRETQYF. Using reference TRBV28 and TRBJ2-5 for the parts outside the CDR3, the full variable domain is DVKVTQSSRYLVKRTGEKVFLECVQDMDHENMFWYRQDPGLGLRLIYFSYDVKMKEKGDIPEGYSVSREKKERFSLILESASTNQTSMYLCASSLLGASGRETQYFGPGTRLLVL.

V usage is TRBV5-1 and J usage is TRBJ2-7, with 7 bases that match TRBD1. The V segment lost 4 bases and the J segment 2 bases; nucleotides outside the gene matches: 3. Per the germline V gene, CDR1 is SGHRS and CDR2 is YFSETQ. This CDR3 comprises 13 residues. This CDR3 reads CASSKGQTYEQYF. The CDR3 region has the DNA TGCGCCAGCAGCAAGGGACAGACCTACGAGCAGTACTTC.

The chain is built from TRBV5-6 and TRBJ1-1; D call uncertain. Germline loops: CDR1 SGHDT, CDR2 YYEEEE. The CDR3 covers 15 residues. Trimming removed 5 bases from V and 1 base from J, with 15 bases in between. The CDR3 is CASSPRSLGNTEAFF. CDR3 sequence (DNA): TGTGCCAGCAGTCCGCGGAGTCTAGGGAACACTGAAGCTTTCTTT.

This chain connects TRBV7-9 to TRBJ2-1, with 9 bases that match TRBD2. The CDR3 extends over 15 amino acids. Germline V gene sequence: CDR1 SEHNR, CDR2 FQNEAQ (reference sequence). With V trimmed by 5 bases and J by 9 bases, 11 bases remained unmatched. CDR3 DNA sequence: TGTGCCAGCAGCCAACCCGGGACTAGCCTTACTGAGCAGTTCTTC. The encoded protein is CASSQPGTSLTEQFF.

Only a few counts were recorded for this clone. The chain links TRBV3-1 (or the pseudogene TRBV3-2) to TRBJ2-3, with 8 bases matching TRBD2. This CDR3 has 17 residues. V lost 4 bases and J lost 6; bases outside the gene matches: 15. Germline V gene lookup returns CDR1 LGHDT and CDR2 YNNKEL (reference sequence). The CDR3 is CASSRSAGGARLDTQYF. The CDR3 DNA is TGTGCCAGCAGCCGCTCGGCGGGAGGAGCACGCTTGGATACGCAGTATTTT.

The chain uses TRBV4-1 and TRBJ2-7; 9 nucleotides match TRBD2. Germline values: CDR1 MGHRA, CDR2 YSYEKL. The J segment lost 4 bases and the V segment lost 2 bases, leaving 6 bases of the junction unmatched. This CDR3 comprises 15 residues. CDR3 in amino acids: CASSQRASGVYEQYF. The CDR3 DNA follows: TGCGCCAGCAGCCAAAGGGCTAGCGGGGTATACGAGCAGTACTTC.

V usage is TRBV15 and J usage is TRBJ2-7; 10 nucleotides align to TRBD2. Germline V gives CDR1 LNHNV, CDR2 YYDKDF (reference sequence). This CDR3 spans 14 amino acids. J lost 3 bases, V lost 8 bases, and 7 bases had no gene match. CDR3 in amino acids: CATRLAGSYYEQYF. CDR3 coding DNA: TGTGCCACCCGACTAGCGGGCTCCTACTACGAGCAGTACTTC.

The chain is built from TRBV6-5 and TRBJ2-1, with 9 bases aligning to TRBD2. Germline-derived CDR1 and CDR2 are MNHEY and SVGAGI. The CDR3 consists of 13 residues. Unmatched junction bases numbered 7, after V lost 6 bases and J lost 10 bases. Written as DNA, the CDR3 is TGTGCCAGCAGAATTAGCGGGAGTCTGGAGCAGTTCTTC. Protein product: CASRISGSLEQFF.

The V call is TRBV3-1 (or the pseudogene TRBV3-2), the J call TRBJ1-2; no clear D gene. V lost 0 bases to trimming and J lost 6 bases, with 11 bases between them. The length of the CDR3 is 14 residues. CDR1 LGHDT and CDR2 YNNKEL come from the germline V gene (reference sequence). CDR3 coding DNA: TGTGCCAGCAGCCAAGATCACGGACTGAATGGCTACACCTTC. Encoded protein: CASSQDHGLNGYTF.

This rearrangement joins TRBV7-6 to TRBJ2-1; TRBD2 is a possible D gene (6 bases). The CDR3 runs 17 residues. The germline V gene has CDR1 SGHVS and CDR2 FNYEAQ. The V end lost 5 bases, the J end lost 5 bases, and 22 bases lay between the germline ends. The CDR3 DNA is TGTGCCAGCAGCCCCCGGAGGGCAGGCCGATTGGACAATGAGCAGTTCTTC. It yields the protein CASSPRRAGRLDNEQFF.

The J gene is TRBJ2-3, the V gene TRBV2; 11 nucleotides agree with TRBD2. V lost 8 bases and J lost 4; bases outside the gene matches: 8. The CDR3 is 15 amino acids. Germline V CDR1 and CDR2: SNHLY, FYNNEI. The CDR3 here is CASRDSGGVADTQYF. In DNA form, the CDR3 reads TGTGCCAGCCGGGATAGCGGGGGGGTCGCAGATACGCAGTATTTT.

The rearrangement joins TRBV5-1 to TRBJ1-4, with a weak D call TRBD1 (5 bases). V was cut by 4 bases and J by 0 bases, with 16 bases left in between. Germline CDR1 SGHRS, CDR2 YFSETQ. This CDR3 contains 17 residues. DNA of the CDR3: TGCGCCAGCAGCATAGGGCAGGGTCCCTCAACTAATGAAAAACTGTTTTTT. Protein: CASSIGQGPSTNEKLFF. The complete variable domain, with remaining parts taken from reference TRBV5-1 and TRBJ1-4, reads KAGVTQTPRYLIKTRGQQVTLSCSPISGHRSVSWYQQTPGQGLQFLFEYFSETQRNKGNFPGRFSGRQFSNSRSEMNVSTLELGDSALYLCASSIGQGPSTNEKLFFGSGTQLSVL.

CDR3 in amino acids: CASSLPGQFGANVLTF. In DNA form, the CDR3 reads TGTGCCAGCAGCCTACCGGGACAGTTCGGGGCCAACGTCCTGACTTTC. The rearrangement links TRBV5-4 to TRBJ2-6, with 7 nucleotides matching TRBD1. Trimming at V came to 4 bases and at J to 4 bases, leaving 8 bases not matched to a gene. The CDR3 length is 16 residues. CDR1 is SGHNT and CDR2 is YYREEE in the germline V gene (reference sequence).